Listed here is a single T cell receptor (beta chain). Assay: immunoSEQ multiplex PCR; the TCRdb copy retains only in-frame clones and omits some. Of over 100,000 clones detected, 80% to 90% appear once; the ten largest clones hold about 16%. This record comes from a study of control samples from healthy donors and cancer patients. This CDR3 contains 13 residues. Germline V gives CDR1 MNHEY, CDR2 SVGAGI. Trimming stripped 7 bases from V and 14 bases from J, with 18 bases between. The chain uses TRBV6-5 and TRBJ1-6; a possible D gene is TRBD1 (5 bases). The source material was blood. The clonotype originates from a woman aged 45-65 years in good health. CDR3 DNA sequence: TGTGCCAGCATCGCGACGGGACGGCTTACCCTCCACTTT. It is translated as CASIATGRLTLHF.